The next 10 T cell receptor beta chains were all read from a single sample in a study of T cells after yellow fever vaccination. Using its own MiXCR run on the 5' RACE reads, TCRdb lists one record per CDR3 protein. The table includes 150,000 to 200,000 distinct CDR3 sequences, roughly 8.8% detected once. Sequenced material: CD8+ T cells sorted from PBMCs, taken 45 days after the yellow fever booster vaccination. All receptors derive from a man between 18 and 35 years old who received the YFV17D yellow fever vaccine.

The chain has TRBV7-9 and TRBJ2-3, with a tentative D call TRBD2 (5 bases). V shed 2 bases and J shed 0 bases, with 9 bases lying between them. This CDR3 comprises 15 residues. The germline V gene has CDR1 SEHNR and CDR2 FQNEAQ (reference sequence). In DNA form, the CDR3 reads TGTGCCAGCAGCTTATCGAGCGGTAGCACAGATACGCAGTATTTT. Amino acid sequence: CASSLSSGSTDTQYF.

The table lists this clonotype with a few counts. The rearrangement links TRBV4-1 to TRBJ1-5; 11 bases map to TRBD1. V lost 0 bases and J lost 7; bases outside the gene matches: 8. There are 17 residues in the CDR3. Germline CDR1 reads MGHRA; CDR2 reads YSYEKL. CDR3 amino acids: CASSQDRGQGAHQPQHF. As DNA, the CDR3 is TGCGCCAGCAGCCAAGATCGCGGACAGGGGGCACACCAGCCCCAGCATTTT.

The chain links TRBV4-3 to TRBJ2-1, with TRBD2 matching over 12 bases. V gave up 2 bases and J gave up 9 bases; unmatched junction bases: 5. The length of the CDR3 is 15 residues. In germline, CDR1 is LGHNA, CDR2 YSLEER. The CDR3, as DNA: TGCGCCAGCAGCCAATCTAGCGGGGGGGCCGGTGAGCAGTTCTTC. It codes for CASSQSSGGAGEQFF.

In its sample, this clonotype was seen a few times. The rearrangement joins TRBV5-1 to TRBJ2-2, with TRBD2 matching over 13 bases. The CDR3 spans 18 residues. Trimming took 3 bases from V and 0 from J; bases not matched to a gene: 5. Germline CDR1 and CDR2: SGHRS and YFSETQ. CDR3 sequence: CASSYRTSGGPNTGELFF. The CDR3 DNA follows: TGCGCCAGCAGCTACCGGACTAGCGGGGGTCCGAACACCGGGGAGCTGTTTTTT.

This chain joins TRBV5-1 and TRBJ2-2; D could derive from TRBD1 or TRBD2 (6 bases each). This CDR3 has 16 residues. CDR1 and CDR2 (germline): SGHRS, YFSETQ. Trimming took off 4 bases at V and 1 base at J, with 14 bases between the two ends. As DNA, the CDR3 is TGCGCCAGCAGCCCCGGGGGCCCCCAGAACACCGGGGAGCTGTTTTTT. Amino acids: CASSPGGPQNTGELFF.

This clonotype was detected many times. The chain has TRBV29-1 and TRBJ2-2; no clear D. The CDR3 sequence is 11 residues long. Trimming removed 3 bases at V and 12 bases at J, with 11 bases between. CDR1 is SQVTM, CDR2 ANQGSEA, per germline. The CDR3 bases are TGCAGCGTTGAGGGCTTAGGTCAGCTGTTTTTT. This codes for CSVEGLGQLFF.

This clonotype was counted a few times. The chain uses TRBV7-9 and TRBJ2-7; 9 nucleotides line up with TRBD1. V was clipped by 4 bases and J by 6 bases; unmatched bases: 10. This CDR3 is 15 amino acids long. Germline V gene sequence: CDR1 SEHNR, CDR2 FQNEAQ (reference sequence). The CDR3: CASSSDRQGGSEQYF. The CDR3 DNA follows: TGTGCCAGCAGCTCCGATAGACAGGGGGGTAGCGAGCAGTACTTC.

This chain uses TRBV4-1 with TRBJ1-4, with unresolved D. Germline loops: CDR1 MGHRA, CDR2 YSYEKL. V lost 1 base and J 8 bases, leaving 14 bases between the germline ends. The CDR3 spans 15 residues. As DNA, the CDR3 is TGCGCCAGCAGCCAAGTCTCTGGGTCAGGAGAAAAACTGTTTTTT. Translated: CASSQVSGSGEKLFF.

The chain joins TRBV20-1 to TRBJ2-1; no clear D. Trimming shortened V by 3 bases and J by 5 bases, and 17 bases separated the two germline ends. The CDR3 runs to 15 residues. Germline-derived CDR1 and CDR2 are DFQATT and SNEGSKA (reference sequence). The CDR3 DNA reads TGCAGTGCTAGTTCCTCAGCGAGAGCAGACAATGAGCAGTTCTTC. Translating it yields CSASSSARADNEQFF.

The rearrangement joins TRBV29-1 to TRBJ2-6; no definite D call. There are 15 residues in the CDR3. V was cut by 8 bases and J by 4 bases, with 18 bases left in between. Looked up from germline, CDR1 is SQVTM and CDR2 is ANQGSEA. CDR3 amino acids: CSTAGEPWGANVLTF. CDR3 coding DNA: TGCAGCACGGCTGGAGAACCGTGGGGGGCCAACGTCCTGACTTTC.